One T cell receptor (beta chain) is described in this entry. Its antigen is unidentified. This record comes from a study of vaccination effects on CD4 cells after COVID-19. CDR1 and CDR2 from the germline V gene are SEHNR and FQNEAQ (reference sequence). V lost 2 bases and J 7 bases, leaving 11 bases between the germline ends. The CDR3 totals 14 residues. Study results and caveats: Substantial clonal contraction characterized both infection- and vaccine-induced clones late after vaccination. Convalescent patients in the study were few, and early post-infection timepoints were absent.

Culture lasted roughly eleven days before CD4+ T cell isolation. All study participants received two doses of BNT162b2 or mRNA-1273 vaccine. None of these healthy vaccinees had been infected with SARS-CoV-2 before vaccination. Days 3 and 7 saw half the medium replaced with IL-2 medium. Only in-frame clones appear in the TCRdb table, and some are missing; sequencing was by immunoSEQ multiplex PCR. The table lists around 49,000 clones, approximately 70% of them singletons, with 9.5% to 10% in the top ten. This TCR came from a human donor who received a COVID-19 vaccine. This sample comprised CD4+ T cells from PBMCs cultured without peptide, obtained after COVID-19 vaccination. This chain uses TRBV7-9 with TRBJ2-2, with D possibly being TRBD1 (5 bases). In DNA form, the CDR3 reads TGTGCCAGCAGCTTATTTCAAGGGGTCGGGGAGCTGTTTTTT. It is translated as CASSLFQGVGELFF.